The clone carrying this T cell receptor beta chain was recorded a few times. Its target is unknown. The CDR3 runs to 15 residues. The germline V gene encodes CDR1 LGHDT and CDR2 YNNKEL (reference sequence). Deletions cut 1 base from V and 4 bases from J, with 11 bases between. The sample originates from a study of T cells in Graves' hyperthyroidism and ophthalmopathy. The overall study: Peripheral blood was secured at the point of initial diagnosis, before any treatment. Points from the study as a whole: The majority of expanded thyroid clonotypes above 0.001 also appeared in blood. Ophthalmopathy got predicted by the model a median roughly 6.1 months before its onset.

RNA transcripts were the template for amplifying TCR beta CDR3 regions. TCR CDR3 regions were first amplified by RT-PCR with HTBI primers. MiXCR, applied by TCRdb to the multiplex PCR reads, yields one record per CDR3 protein. The table records some 530,000 distinct CDR3 sequences, around a fifth of them present only once. The genes are TRBV3-1 and TRBJ2-1; D uncertain. Specimen: blood. This clonotype was sampled from a woman between 65 and 79 years old with Graves' ophthalmopathy. The CDR3: CASSQVSVPYNEQFF. As DNA, the CDR3 is TGTGCCAGCAGCCAAGTGAGCGTACCATACAATGAGCAGTTCTTC.